One and the same sample provided the 18 T cell receptor beta chains below, sequenced in a study of CD8 T cells in Susac syndrome. Random hexamers served to reverse transcribe about 0.45 to 1 ug RNA. One entry per CDR3 protein, called by TCRdb with MiXCR from the immunoSEQ multiplex PCR reads. The sample holds 130,000 to 150,000 distinct CDR3 sequences, approximately 94% seen once. The source material was CD4+ T cells from PBMCs. These receptors came from a human donor with Susac syndrome.

The J gene is TRBJ2-7, the V gene TRBV25-1, with TRBD1 matching 9 bases. The CDR3 has 15 amino acids. Germline lookup yields CDR1 MGHDK and CDR2 SYGVNS. The V gene end was trimmed by 6 bases and the J gene end by 7 bases; junction bases not matched to a gene: 13. The CDR3 reads CASRETGGPRGEQYF. In DNA, the CDR3 is TGTGCCAGCAGGGAAACAGGGGGCCCGCGGGGGGAGCAGTACTTC.

The V gene is TRBV29-1, the J gene TRBJ2-7, with D perhaps TRBD1 (6 bases). CDR1 SQVTM and CDR2 ANQGSEA come from the germline V gene. Trimming removed 8 bases at V and 6 bases at J, with 14 bases between. This CDR3 is 11 amino acids long. Here the CDR3 reads CSTTSRGEQYF. DNA of the CDR3: TGCAGCACCACCTCCAGGGGCGAGCAGTACTTC.

This chain connects TRBV25-1 to TRBJ1-2; D unclear. Germline V gene lookup returns CDR1 MGHDK and CDR2 SYGVNS. This CDR3 comprises 15 residues. The V end lost 3 bases, the J end lost 8 bases, and 19 bases lay between the germline ends. CDR3 in amino acids: CASSEERGPLLGYTF. The DNA of the CDR3 is TGTGCCAGCAGTGAGGAGCGGGGTCCTTTACTGGGCTACACCTTC.

The CDR3 nucleotides read TGTGCCAGCAGCCAAGGCGGGGCGGGATGGACAGATACGCAGTATTTT. Amino acids: CASSQGGAGWTDTQYF. The V call is TRBV3-1, the J call TRBJ2-3; possible D gene TRBD2, 6 bases. The CDR3 extends over 16 amino acids. CDR1 is LGHDT and CDR2 is YNNKEL in the germline V gene (reference sequence). The V end lost 1 base, the J end lost 3 bases, and 14 bases lay between the germline ends.

The chain recombines TRBV5-1 with TRBJ2-7; a weak D match, TRBD1 (6 bases). CDR1 SGHRS and CDR2 YFSETQ come from the germline V gene. The CDR3 is 13 residues long. V was trimmed by 1 base and J by 7 bases, leaving 12 bases between them. The CDR3 spells CASSLQGGREQYF. CDR3 DNA sequence: TGCGCCAGCAGCTTGCAAGGGGGACGGGAGCAGTACTTC. The full variable domain, its missing parts supplied by reference TRBV5-1 and TRBJ2-7, is KAGVTQTPRYLIKTRGQQVTLSCSPISGHRSVSWYQQTPGQGLQFLFEYFSETQRNKGNFPGRFSGRQFSNSRSEMNVSTLELGDSALYLCASSLQGGREQYFGPGTRLTVT.

V is TRBV7-2 and J is TRBJ1-5, with D perhaps TRBD1 (5 bases). The V end lost 5 bases, the J end lost 2 bases, and 13 bases lay between the germline ends. CDR1 is SGHTA and CDR2 is FQGNSA in the germline V gene. The CDR3 extends over 15 amino acids. The CDR3 spells CASSQRGRGNQPQHF. Here the CDR3 DNA reads TGTGCCAGCAGCCAAAGAGGCAGGGGCAATCAGCCCCAGCATTTT.

This chain connects TRBV2 to TRBJ2-7; D is undetermined. Germline-derived CDR1 and CDR2 are SNHLY and FYNNEI. The V gene lost 6 bases and the J gene lost 0 bases, with 12 bases spanning the gap. There are 14 residues in the CDR3. For the CDR3, the DNA is TGTGCCAGCAGGGACCAGGTGAACTCCTACGAGCAGTACTTC. Translation gives CASRDQVNSYEQYF.

The J gene is TRBJ2-2, the V gene TRBV12-3 or TRBV12-4, with TRBD2 identical over 13 bases. This CDR3 has 16 residues. Trimming removed 6 bases from V and 9 bases from J; junction bases left unmatched: 10. CDR3 loop: CASSRSLAGGPRELFF. The CDR3 DNA reads TGTGCCAGCAGCCGCTCACTAGCGGGGGGGCCGAGGGAGCTGTTTTTT.

V and J are TRBV23-1 and TRBJ1-1; weak D call: TRBD1 (5 bases). TRBV23-1 qualifies as an ORF whose function is uncertain. The CDR3 spans 15 residues. V was clipped by 8 bases and J by 1 base, with 17 bases between them. Here the CDR3 reads CASSRRRGWNTEAFF. The CDR3 coding sequence is TGCGCCAGCTCGAGACGACGGGGGTGGAACACTGAAGCTTTCTTT.

The chain uses TRBV11-2 and TRBJ2-5; 11 nucleotides align to TRBD2. This CDR3 comprises 17 residues. V was pared by 4 bases and J by 2 bases, with 9 bases of the junction left unmatched. Germline V lookup: CDR1 SGHAT, CDR2 FQNNGV. The CDR3 sequence: CASSSLGTSGTQETQYF. For the CDR3, the DNA is TGTGCCAGCAGCTCCCTGGGGACTAGCGGAACACAAGAGACCCAGTACTTC.

The chain is built from TRBV20-1 and TRBJ2-5; TRBD1 or TRBD2 may be the D gene (6 bases each). The CDR3 runs 15 residues. V gave up 4 bases and J gave up 1 base, with 16 bases separating them. Germline loops: CDR1 DFQATT, CDR2 SNEGSKA (reference sequence). CDR3: CSAKRGGSFQETQYF. CDR3 nucleotides: TGCAGTGCTAAGAGAGGGGGGAGCTTCCAAGAGACCCAGTACTTC.

The CDR3 here is CASSFYRLLQETQYF. The CDR3 DNA sequence: TGTGCCAGCTCTTTTTACAGGTTGCTCCAAGAGACCCAGTACTTC. V usage is TRBV28 and J usage is TRBJ2-5; TRBD1 might be the D (5 bases). The CDR3 is made up of 15 amino acids. V lost 8 bases and J lost 1, with 17 bases in between. The germline gives CDR1 MDHEN, CDR2 SYDVKM.

The rearrangement links TRBV7-6 to TRBJ2-5, with D possibly being TRBD1 (6 bases). Looked up from germline, CDR1 is SGHVS and CDR2 is FNYEAQ. Between the trimmed V and J ends, which lost 4 bases and 7 bases, there was a span of 16 bases. CDR3 length: 14 amino acids. The CDR3 bases are TGTGCCAGCAGCTCCCCAGGGGCCGAGGCGACCCAGTACTTC. It translates to CASSSPGAEATQYF.

The chain carries TRBV5-1 and TRBJ1-2; D is undetermined. Germline V lookup: CDR1 SGHRS, CDR2 YFSETQ. Trimming left V 1 base short and J 7 bases short, with 11 bases between. The CDR3 spans 13 residues. CDR3 sequence (DNA): TGCGCCAGCAGCTTGAAGGGCGGCATTGGCTACACCTTC. Residues: CASSLKGGIGYTF.

V gene TRBV21-1 combines with J gene TRBJ2-5; the table's TRBD2 call for D was not verified on the DNA. TRBV21-1 is marked as a pseudogene. This CDR3 contains 15 residues. The CDR3 loop reads CASSGPGLGPRTQYF. The CDR3, as DNA: TGTGCCAGCAGCGGGCCGGGACTAGGCCCTAGGACCCAGTACTTC.

This sequence joins TRBV20-1 and TRBJ1-1; possible D gene TRBD1, 5 bases. Trimming left V 5 bases short and J 5 bases short, with 12 bases between. Germline V gives CDR1 DFQATT, CDR2 SNEGSKA (reference sequence). This CDR3 region has 12 residues. CDR3 sequence (DNA): TGCAGTGCTGACGGGGGAGGAACTGAAGCTTTCTTT. This sequence encodes CSADGGGTEAFF.

The chain uses TRBV9 and TRBJ1-1; D uncertain. The length of the CDR3 is 13 residues. Germline assignment: CDR1 SGDLS and CDR2 YYNGEE. Trimming stripped 3 bases from V and 1 base from J, with 7 bases between. The CDR3 loop is CASSAHGNTEAFF. CDR3 DNA: TGTGCCAGCAGCGCTCATGGGAACACTGAAGCTTTCTTT.

The rearrangement uses TRBV10-3 and TRBJ2-5; tentatively, D is TRBD1 (5 bases). Trimming took 8 bases from V and 0 from J, leaving 13 bases between them. CDR1 and CDR2 (germline): ENHRY, SYGVKD. The CDR3 loop spans 14 amino acids. CDR3 loop: CAIGKAGNQETQYF. CDR3 bases: TGTGCCATCGGCAAAGCAGGGAACCAAGAGACCCAGTACTTC.